The 8 T cell receptor beta chains reported below all come from one sample, sequenced in a study of neurological immune-mediated disorders. Time point in this sample: longitudinal time-point 3. Each CDR3 protein gets one entry after TCRdb re-called the 5' RACE reads with MiXCR. The sample lists approximately 84,000 distinct CDR3 sequences; 4.3% were seen once. The sample comprised PBMCs. Every receptor here comes from an older woman with multiple sclerosis.

This clonotype has just a few counts. It may be a read error: a sequence one base away is much more abundant. The rearrangement links TRBV6-5 to TRBJ2-1; D possibly matches TRBD1 or TRBD2 (5 bases each). CDR1 and CDR2 from the germline V gene are MNHEY and SVGAGI. The CDR3 totals 14 residues. V was clipped by 6 bases and J by 6 bases, with 15 bases between them. CDR3 sequence: CASSARFGTNEQFF. In nucleotides, the CDR3 is TGTGCCAGCAGCGCCCGTTTTGGGACCAATGAGCAGTTCTTC.

This clonotype was found many times. The rearrangement links TRBV18 to TRBJ1-2; weak D call: TRBD1 (6 bases). The V end was cut by 4 bases, the J end by 1 base, with 7 bases between. Germline CDR1 is KGHSH and CDR2 is LQKENI. The CDR3 has 13 residues. The CDR3 sequence: CASSRDINYGYTF. In nucleotides, the CDR3 is TGTGCCAGCTCACGGGACATTAACTATGGCTACACCTTC.

This chain joins TRBV5-1 and TRBJ2-2; D might be TRBD1 (6 bases). This CDR3 has 17 residues. V lost 4 bases and J lost 5, with 21 bases in between. Germline CDR1 SGHRS, CDR2 YFSETQ. The DNA of the CDR3 is TGCGCCAGCAGCCTGAAGTCCGGGGCCCAGGGGACCGGGGAGCTGTTTTTT. Its translation is CASSLKSGAQGTGELFF.

In this sample, this clonotype turned up many times. The J gene is TRBJ2-1, the V gene TRBV6-6, with TRBD1 as a possible D gene (6 bases). V was pared by 2 bases and J by 5 bases, with 13 bases between. Germline V lookup: CDR1 MNHNY, CDR2 SVGAGI (reference sequence). CDR3 length equals 15 residues. The CDR3 is CASSYGTSPNNEQFF. CDR3 nucleotides: TGTGCCAGCAGTTACGGGACAAGTCCGAACAATGAGCAGTTCTTC.

Ten or more counts support this clonotype. The chain has TRBV12-3 or TRBV12-4 and TRBJ1-6, with TRBD1 matching 7 bases. Trimming took 5 bases from V and 6 from J; bases not matched to a gene: 7. CDR3 size: 15 residues. CDR3 protein: CASSGRQGPNSPLHF. CDR3 bases: TGTGCCAGCAGTGGACGACAGGGCCCTAATTCACCCCTCCACTTT.

This clonotype showed up many times. V and J are TRBV3-1 and TRBJ2-5; the match to TRBD1 covers 11 bases. The CDR3 sequence is 15 residues long. Germline V gives CDR1 LGHDT, CDR2 YNNKEL (reference sequence). J gave up 4 bases and V 0 bases, and 1 base lay outside the gene matches. The CDR3 protein is CASSQEGTGGETQYF. CDR3 coding DNA: TGTGCCAGCAGCCAAGAGGGGACAGGGGGAGAGACCCAGTACTTC.

This clonotype was found many times. The chain recombines TRBV7-9 with TRBJ1-1, with unresolved D. From germline, CDR1 is SEHNR and CDR2 FQNEAQ (reference sequence). The V end lost 1 base, the J end lost 3 bases, and 6 bases lay between the germline ends. This CDR3 has 13 amino acids. The CDR3 reads CASSLGGHTEAFF. The CDR3 bases are TGTGCCAGCAGCTTAGGTGGACACACTGAAGCTTTCTTT.

Ten or more counts support this clonotype. The V call is TRBV24-1, the J call TRBJ1-5; 10 positions agree with TRBD1. The germline V gene encodes CDR1 KGHDR and CDR2 SFDVKD. After removal of 5 bases from V and 7 bases from J, the junction contained 7 bases not matched to a gene. The CDR3 is 15 amino acids. CDR3 sequence: CATSAGTGVVQPQHF. CDR3 nucleotide sequence: TGTGCCACCAGTGCTGGGACAGGGGTAGTACAGCCCCAGCATTTT.